Described below is a single T cell receptor (beta chain) sequence and its context. Its antigen is still unknown. Assay used: immunoSEQ multiplex PCR; TCRdb lists only in-frame clones, some missing. The sample has a few thousand clones; approximately 30% are singletons. This entry is derived from a study of T cells in localized non-small cell lung cancer. CDR3 length: 14 amino acids. Whole-study results and caveats: Clonality of T cells reached its maximum in uninvolved adjacent lung, surpassing tumor. Tumor samples were not multi-region, leaving intratumor heterogeneity unexcluded.

The sample consisted of lung tumor tissue, taken before any cancer treatment. The chain links TRBV12-2 to TRBJ2-6; the table gives TRBD1 as D, unverified against the DNA. TRBV12-2 is noted as a pseudogene. The receptor was derived from a female donor over 55 with stage II lung adenocarcinoma. The CDR3 DNA follows: TGTGCCAACGAACAGGGGGCCGGGGCCAACGTCCTGACTTTC. It yields the protein CANEQGAGANVLTF.